This T cell receptor (beta chain) was recorded in a study of blood T cells in healthy people across ages. Whole-study results and caveats: The unsorted PBMCs prevented any conclusive comparison of naive versus antigen-experienced cells.

With regard to this clonotype: Its antigen is currently unknown.

Through a sample-barcoded 5' primer and a J-beta primer mix, a second PCR was run for roughly 7 to 12 cycles. TCRdb fed the 5' RACE reads into MiXCR, producing one record per CDR3 protein. Of 850,000 to 1,000,000 distinct CDR3 sequences detected, roughly 51% appear once; the ten largest clones hold 20% to 25%. Germline V gene sequence: CDR1 DFQATT, CDR2 SNEGSKA (reference sequence). The CDR3 has 14 amino acids. The V and J ends lost 5 bases and 0 bases, in that order; junction bases with no gene match: 2. The chain combines TRBV20-1 with TRBJ2-1; TRBD2 matches at 9 bases. The receptor was isolated from a woman aged 60-70 years in good health. The specimen sequenced was blood. CDR3 amino acids: CSARTSDSYNEQFF. DNA for the CDR3: TGCAGTGCTCGGACTAGCGACTCCTACAATGAGCAGTTCTTC.